This TCR beta chain was profiled in a study of T-cell reconstitution after alpha-beta-depleted transplantation in children. Unique molecular identifiers tagged the TCRbeta library. TCRdb ran MiXCR on the PCR reads and lists one entry per CDR3 protein. The top ten clones hold less than 5% of a sample with about 610,000 distinct CDR3 sequences, about 11% of them seen once. The source material was PBMCs from the stem cell graft donor, sampled from the stem cell graft. The sequence was collected from a human donor who donated a stem cell graft to a child with acute myeloid leukemia.

CDR3 in amino acids: CASGPGPGIAETQYF. The CDR3 DNA sequence: TGTGCTAGTGGTCCTGGTCCAGGTATTGCAGAGACCCAGTACTTC. This chain links TRBV12-5 with TRBJ2-5; no firm D call. There are 15 residues in the CDR3. The germline gives CDR1 LGHNT, CDR2 FRNRAP. V lost 5 bases and J lost 4, with 17 bases in between.